What follows is one T cell receptor (beta chain) and its context. Its binding antigen is unknown. No base quality values were provided; no much bigger clone lies one nucleotide off. This entry comes from a study of blood T cell repertoires in COVID-19 (dated by TCRdb to 2018 to 2020). Broadly, across the study: Collaborator samples came from the United States, Italy and Spain and covered acute and convalescent phases of COVID-19. The prospective study material was composed of cDNA or gDNA derived from T cells, B-cell-depleted T cells, or PBMCs. Deeply sampled blood TCRbeta repertoires from subjects exposed to, actively infected with, or recovered from COVID-19 were included in the dataset. The repertoires were released in a freely available public database meant as a resource for research on the immune response to SARS-CoV-2. The samples were drawn from two sources: the first 160 participants of the ongoing ImmuneRACE study, and over 1,000 subjects contributed by 6 global collaborators. A de-identified subject ID, COVID-19 status, age in years and sex were almost always included in the sample metadata. Where HLA class I and class II types were available, the types were taken from metadata supplied by the sample provider, not from assay-based typing.

Reading from cysteine to phenylalanine, the CDR3 counts 15 amino acids. Only the CDR3 portion is preserved as DNA: 45 bases, with reading frame beginning at the first base. CDR1 SGHAT and CDR2 FQNNGV are derived from the germline V gene. Here V drops 3 bases and J drops 7 bases, and the junction holds 1 base not matched to any gene. The immunoSEQ Assay, a bias-controlled multiplex PCR, was used to amplify TCRbeta CDR3 regions from genomic DNA. The paper's data handling went like this. Within the assay, amplification of reference gene primers was used to estimate how many nucleated cells each sample contained. To quantify the absolute abundance of each unique TCRbeta CDR3 rearrangement, sequence reads were collapsed and filtered. Productive Simpson clonality was computed per sample as the square root of Simpson's diversity index over productive rearrangements. TCRdb provides this immuneACCESS table in a form limited to in-frame rearrangements. Some clones are lacking; in checked studies, under half of them reflect an unresolved V gene, and why the rest are absent is not known. The DNA gave D and trimming, while V, J and clone size come from that table. Within this sample are about 76,000 clones, with almost 85% of them counted one time only. The ten largest account for more than 9.5% of the sample.

In Seattle, one collaborating source enrolled patients while the infection was active and tracked those patients longitudinally over the course of disease. Whole blood was collected in K2EDTA tubes by collaborating institutions according to the institutions' own protocols. For TCRbeta analysis, collaborators shipped samples as frozen whole blood, isolated PBMCs, or DNA extracted from either of those sample types. Summary of the overall study and its limitations: The quantity of clinical and demographic metadata differed by source and by participant and was supplied without curation.

The chain joins TRBV11-2 to TRBJ2-1; TRBD2 lines up with 15 middle nucleotides. The sequencing sample was made of peripheral blood. This TCR derives from a man between 50 and 59 years old with COVID-19, enrolled during active disease. The CDR3: CASSLGLAGGNEQFF. The DNA sequence is given as TGTGCCAGCAGCTTGGGACTAGCGGGGGGTAATGAGCAGTTCTTC.